Each of the 5 T cell receptor beta chains below was sequenced from the same sample in a study of T cell responses to AZD1222 COVID-19 vaccine. Measured with immunoSEQ multiplex PCR; TCRdb has only the in-frame clones, and not every one. The sample lists about 170,000 clones, around 85% occurring once. Sequencing was performed on peripheral blood, taken 28 days after the second AZD1222 dose. The source of these receptors is an adult who received the AZD1222 COVID-19 vaccine.

The J gene is TRBJ2-2, the V gene TRBV4-1, with D possibly called TRBD1 or TRBD2 (6 bases each). The CDR3 runs 17 residues. V was clipped by 1 base and J by 5 bases, with 17 bases between them. Looked up from germline, CDR1 is MGHRA and CDR2 is YSYEKL. CDR3 in DNA: TGCGCCAGCAGCCAAGGGGTGGGGGGCCGGAAGACCGGGGAGCTGTTTTTT. Translated: CASSQGVGGRKTGELFF.

In its sample, this clone was seen once. The chain has TRBV11-2 and TRBJ1-1; tentative D call: TRBD1 (6 bases). In germline, CDR1 is SGHAT, CDR2 FQNNGV. Between the trimmed V and J ends, which lost 2 bases and 2 bases, there was a span of 18 bases. This CDR3 comprises 17 residues. The CDR3 loop reads CASSLFFFRGSNTEAFF. For the CDR3, the DNA is TGTGCCAGCAGCTTATTTTTTTTTAGGGGGAGTAACACTGAAGCTTTCTTT.

The chain recombines TRBV2 with TRBJ2-1, with D perhaps assigned TRBD1 or TRBD2 (5 bases each). V gave up 6 bases and J gave up 2 bases, with 14 bases separating them. CDR1 SNHLY and CDR2 FYNNEI come from the germline V gene. The CDR3 runs to 15 residues. CDR3 amino acids: CASSRDGPTYNEQFF. The CDR3, as DNA: TGTGCCAGCAGCAGGGACGGACCTACCTACAATGAGCAGTTCTTC.

This chain uses TRBV5-1 with TRBJ1-2; D is undetermined. Germline V gene data show CDR1 as SGHRS and CDR2 as YFSETQ. The CDR3 is 14 amino acids. Trimming removed 0 bases from V and 1 base from J, with 7 bases in between. The CDR3 DNA sequence: TGCGCCAGCAGCTTGGCCGCAGGTAACTATGGCTACACCTTC. Residues: CASSLAAGNYGYTF.

V is TRBV7-9 and J is TRBJ2-7, with a weak D call TRBD1 (6 bases). The CDR3 covers 13 residues. Trimming pared 3 bases from V and 2 bases from J, leaving 8 bases between. Germline assignment: CDR1 SEHNR and CDR2 FQNEAQ (reference sequence). The CDR3: CASSLDSTYEQYF. CDR3 nucleotides: TGTGCCAGCAGCTTGGACAGTACCTACGAGCAGTACTTC. The whole variable domain, remainder taken from reference TRBV7-9 and TRBJ2-7, is DTGVSQNPRHKITKRGQNVTFRCDPISEHNRLYWYRQTLGQGPEFLTYFQNEAQLEKSRLLSDRFSAERPKGSFSTLEIQRTEQGDSAMYLCASSLDSTYEQYFGPGTRLTVT.